This T cell receptor beta chain was identified during a study of blood T cell repertoires in COVID-19. Across the study: The United States, Italy and Spain provided the acute and convalescent COVID-19 samples.

The CDR3 consists of 17 residues. J was trimmed by 7 bases and V by 5 bases; bases with no gene match: 15. Germline V lookup: CDR1 SNHLY, CDR2 FYNNEI. Per the study methods: Amplification of reference gene primers was used by the study to estimate nucleated cell counts. The table came from immunoSEQ multiplex PCR; TCRdb's copy has only in-frame clones and leaves some out. V and J calls and clone size are copied from that table; D and trimming were computed from the DNA. The sample holds fewer than 350,000 clones, 89% seen once. This rearrangement joins TRBV2 to TRBJ2-2; TRBD1 matches at 8 bases. Material: peripheral blood. This clonotype was obtained from a woman in her fifties or sixties with COVID-19, enrolled during active disease. CDR3 sequence (DNA): TGTGCCAGCAGTCCCGACAGGGGCCGCTCGAGAGGCGGGGAGCTGTTTTTT. Translation: CASSPDRGRSRGGELFF.